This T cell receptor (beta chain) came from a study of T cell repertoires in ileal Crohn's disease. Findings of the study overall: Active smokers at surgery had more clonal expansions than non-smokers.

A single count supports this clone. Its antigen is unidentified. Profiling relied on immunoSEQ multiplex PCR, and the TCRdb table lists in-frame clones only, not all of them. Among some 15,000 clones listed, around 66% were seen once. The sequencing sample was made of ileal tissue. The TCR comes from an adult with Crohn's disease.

Written as DNA, the CDR3 is TGTGCCAGCACAGGACTAGCGGGGGGAGGCACAGATACGCAGTATTTT. It specifies CASTGLAGGGTDTQYF. V and J are TRBV2 and TRBJ2-3, with 14 bases that match TRBD2. Germline loops: CDR1 SNHLY, CDR2 FYNNEI. The V and J ends lost 7 bases and 1 base, in that order; junction bases with no gene match: 4. This CDR3 region has 16 residues.